Listed here are 30 T cell receptor beta chains from one sample, sequenced in a study of blood T cells in healthy people across ages. Then a second PCR, running about 7 to 11 cycles, was carried out with a sample-barcoded 5' primer and a J-beta primer mix. TCRdb ran MiXCR on the 5' RACE reads and lists one entry per CDR3 protein. The sample records nearly 800,000 distinct CDR3 sequences, approximately 53% being singletons. The sample consisted of blood. The receptors were sampled from a man aged 35 to 55 in good health.

This clonotype was found once. The chain carries TRBV20-1 and TRBJ2-3; 13 bases match TRBD2. The V and J ends lost 6 bases and 3 bases, in that order; junction bases with no gene match: 18. The germline V gene encodes CDR1 DFQATT and CDR2 SNEGSKA (reference sequence). The CDR3 consists of 19 residues. The CDR3 loop is CSAEKPRTSGSRITDTQYF. CDR3 sequence (DNA): TGCAGTGCCGAAAAGCCCCGGACTAGCGGGAGTCGGATAACAGATACGCAGTATTTT.

The CDR3 sequence: CASSAGTSNQPQHF. The CDR3 DNA reads TGTGCCAGCAGCGCCGGGACGAGCAATCAGCCCCAGCATTTT. The rearrangement uses TRBV9 and TRBJ1-5; possibly TRBD1 for D (5 bases). The CDR3 loop spans 14 amino acids. Germline CDR1 and CDR2: SGDLS and YYNGEE. V dropped 3 bases and J dropped 1 base, with 8 bases sitting between them.

The V call is TRBV5-1, the J call TRBJ2-1; 7 nucleotides align to TRBD1. This CDR3 has 15 residues. Trimming took 0 bases from V and 6 from J; bases not matched to a gene: 6. Germline V gene lookup returns CDR1 SGHRS and CDR2 YFSETQ. The CDR3 here is CASSLGQGVINEQFF. The CDR3 bases are TGCGCCAGCAGCTTGGGTCAGGGGGTGATCAATGAGCAGTTCTTC.

This chain links TRBV7-2 with TRBJ2-3; 7 bases match TRBD2. This CDR3 has 13 amino acids. Germline loops: CDR1 SGHTA, CDR2 FQGNSA. The ends lost 5 bases at V and 5 bases at J; junction bases unmatched: 4. The chain's CDR3 is CASSAWEGDTQYF. The CDR3, as DNA: TGTGCCAGCAGCGCCTGGGAGGGAGATACGCAGTATTTT.

This clonotype was seen more than once but under ten times. The chain recombines TRBV30 with TRBJ2-3, with 7 bases fitting TRBD1. The CDR3 extends over 15 amino acids. CDR1 and CDR2 from the germline V gene are GTSNPN and SVGIG (reference sequence). The junction had 7 bases not matched to a gene; V was cut back by 3 bases and J by 1 base. CDR3 amino acids: CAWRGGSAGTDTQYF. The CDR3 DNA follows: TGTGCCTGGAGAGGGGGCAGCGCGGGCACAGATACGCAGTATTTT.

Of note for this clonotype: One end of the junction fails to match germline, which may point to a read error. CDR3 nucleotides: TGCAGCGTTGGCCGGGATCCTAACACCGGGGAGCTGATTTTT. Protein sequence: CSVGRDPNTGELIF. The V call is TRBV29-1, the J call TRBJ2-2; the D gene is possibly TRBD2 (5 bases). The germline V gene has CDR1 SQVTM and CDR2 ANQGSEA. The CDR3 is made up of 14 amino acids.

The chain is built from TRBV9 and TRBJ2-3; the D is unclear. Trimming cost V 3 bases and J 6 bases, with 11 bases left between them. CDR1 and CDR2 (germline): SGDLS, YYNGEE. The CDR3 covers 13 residues. CDR3 protein: CASSGESLDTQYF. Written as DNA, the CDR3 is TGTGCCAGCAGCGGAGAAAGTTTGGATACGCAGTATTTT.

This chain links TRBV28 with TRBJ2-7; 7 bases map to TRBD1. CDR1 is MDHEN and CDR2 is SYDVKM in the germline V gene. Trimming removed 6 bases from V and 3 bases from J; junction bases left unmatched: 11. CDR3 length equals 15 residues. The CDR3 region has the DNA TGTGCCAGCAGGGGTACCGGGACAGTGTACTACGAGCAGTACTTC. Its translation: CASRGTGTVYYEQYF.

The V call is TRBV6-5, the J call TRBJ1-1; D remains ambiguous. V was cut by 2 bases and J by 0 bases, with 13 bases left in between. The CDR3 length is 16 residues. CDR1 is MNHEY, CDR2 SVGAGI, per germline. The CDR3 DNA sequence: TGTGCCAGCAGTTACAGACTTTGGGCTATGAACACTGAAGCTTTCTTT. Protein product: CASSYRLWAMNTEAFF.

The genes are TRBV5-1 and TRBJ2-1; tentative D call: TRBD1 (6 bases). The length of the CDR3 is 15 residues. The V and J ends lost 5 bases and 1 base respectively, with 13 bases between them. CDR1 and CDR2 (germline): SGHRS, YFSETQ. The CDR3 DNA follows: TGCGCCAGCAGGACCGAGGGGGTTTCCTACAATGAGCAGTTCTTC. Amino acid sequence: CASRTEGVSYNEQFF.

The J gene is TRBJ2-7, the V gene TRBV5-1; 9 positions match TRBD1. CDR3 size: 16 residues. Germline trimming cut 6 bases from V and 2 bases from J; bases unmatched to any gene: 12. The germline gives CDR1 SGHRS, CDR2 YFSETQ. The CDR3 sequence: CASIPARDRAPYEQYF. Here the CDR3 DNA reads TGCGCCAGCATCCCGGCCCGGGACAGGGCCCCCTACGAGCAGTACTTC.

The rearrangement links TRBV20-1 to TRBJ1-1, with 7 positions matching TRBD1. CDR1 is DFQATT, CDR2 SNEGSKA, per germline (reference sequence). The CDR3 loop spans 16 amino acids. V shed 2 bases, J shed 1 base, and the junction held 10 bases outside the gene matches. CDR3 DNA: TGCAGTGCTAGAACCTCGGCAGGGGGTCGGAACACTGAAGCTTTCTTT. Translating gives CSARTSAGGRNTEAFF.

The chain couples TRBV2 to TRBJ1-5, with TRBD1 identical over 9 bases. The CDR3 extends over 15 amino acids. Germline V gene sequence: CDR1 SNHLY, CDR2 FYNNEI. V shed 5 bases, J shed 4 bases, and the junction held 6 bases outside the gene matches. For the CDR3, the DNA is TGTGCCAGCAGTCCTCCTGGGACAGGGAATCAGCCCCAGCATTTT. Its protein is CASSPPGTGNQPQHF.

The chain recombines TRBV20-1 with TRBJ2-4; 11 bases fit TRBD2. The end of the DNA aligns better with TRBJ2-7, so the J call may be wrong. Germline CDR1 and CDR2: DFQATT and SNEGSKA (reference sequence). The CDR3 is made up of 16 amino acids. Here the CDR3 reads CSAILPTSGILGEQYF. CDR3 coding DNA: TGCAGTGCTATCCTCCCGACTAGCGGGATTCTCGGCGAGCAGTACTTC.

V usage is TRBV3-1 and J usage is TRBJ2-5; D ambiguous. This CDR3 is built from 16 residues. V dropped 8 bases and J dropped 5 bases, with 24 bases sitting between them. The germline V gene encodes CDR1 LGHDT and CDR2 YNNKEL (reference sequence). CDR3 in amino acids: CASGNPGPPRRETQYF. The CDR3 DNA sequence: TGTGCCAGCGGTAATCCCGGGCCCCCCCGGCGGGAGACCCAGTACTTC.

The rearrangement uses TRBV20-1 and TRBJ2-7; 10 bases fit TRBD1. Trimming at V came to 5 bases and at J to 0 bases, leaving 7 bases not matched to a gene. Per the germline V gene, CDR1 is DFQATT and CDR2 is SNEGSKA (reference sequence). The CDR3 is 15 amino acids. The DNA for the CDR3 is TGCAGTGCTTATGGACAGGGGGAGAGCTCCTACGAGCAGTACTTC. Protein sequence: CSAYGQGESSYEQYF.

The chain carries TRBV24-1 and TRBJ1-4; D might be TRBD1 (5 bases). The V gene's germline CDR1 is KGHDR and CDR2 SFDVKD. Trimming shortened V by 3 bases and J by 6 bases, and 13 bases separated the two germline ends. This CDR3 contains 15 residues. The CDR3 DNA reads TGTGCCACCAGTGATGGAGGGGCGTACGATGAAAAACTGTTTTTT. It codes for CATSDGGAYDEKLFF.

This chain joins TRBV20-1 and TRBJ2-3; 10 bases align to TRBD2. The ends lost 5 bases at V and 5 bases at J; junction bases unmatched: 7. The CDR3 extends over 14 amino acids. Germline V gene sequence: CDR1 DFQATT, CDR2 SNEGSKA (reference sequence). CDR3 amino acids: CSALSGRAQDTQYF. DNA for the CDR3: TGCAGTGCTTTGAGCGGGAGGGCCCAAGATACGCAGTATTTT.

The chain uses TRBV4-3 and TRBJ2-1; 8 bases align to TRBD1. J gave up 9 bases and V 11 bases, and 21 bases lay outside the gene matches. CDR1 and CDR2 (germline): LGHNA, YSLEER. The CDR3 spans 16 residues. The CDR3 nucleotides are TGCGCCGGCGGCCACACCGCTGGGACAGGTAACAGTGAGCAGTTCTTC. Amino acid sequence: CAGGHTAGTGNSEQFF.

V is TRBV7-9 and J is TRBJ2-7; 7 positions match TRBD2. Germline V CDR1 and CDR2: SEHNR, FQNEAQ (reference sequence). The length of the CDR3 is 16 residues. V gave up 5 bases and J gave up 0 bases; unmatched junction bases: 10. The CDR3 coding sequence is TGTGCCAGCAGCCCGGTGGGCGGGAGTACCTCCTACGAGCAGTACTTC. This gives the protein CASSPVGGSTSYEQYF.

The CDR3 is CASSHGTRTDTQYF. For the CDR3, the DNA is TGTGCCAGCAGCCATGGGACCCGCACAGATACGCAGTATTTT. This chain connects TRBV5-5 to TRBJ2-3; either TRBD1 or TRBD2 may fit D (5 bases each). Germline V CDR1 and CDR2: SGHKS, YYEKEE (reference sequence). The CDR3 loop spans 14 amino acids. V lost 4 bases, J lost 1 base, and 10 bases lay in between.

The chain joins TRBV20-1 to TRBJ2-3, with D unresolved. The germline CDR1 and CDR2 sequences are DFQATT and SNEGSKA (reference sequence). Trimming took 5 bases from V and 6 from J, leaving 18 bases between them. The CDR3 is 14 residues long. The CDR3 coding sequence is TGCAGTGCTCCACCTGGGCCGTTACCCGATACGCAGTATTTT. The encoded protein is CSAPPGPLPDTQYF.

This clonotype has just one count. The chain uses TRBV6-5 and TRBJ2-1, with D possibly being TRBD1 (5 bases). Germline CDR1 and CDR2: MNHEY and SVGAGI. CDR3 length: 13 residues. V gave up 8 bases and J gave up 10 bases, with 18 bases separating them. CDR3 region: CASVGALTYEQFF. The CDR3 coding sequence is TGTGCCAGCGTAGGGGCTTTAACCTACGAGCAGTTCTTC.

With respect to this clonotype: A much larger clone lies one base from this, so it may be a read error. The chain links TRBV20-1 to TRBJ2-7, with 11 bases identical to TRBD2. CDR3 length equals 14 residues. Per the germline V gene, CDR1 is DFQATT and CDR2 is SNEGSKA (reference sequence). The ends lost 3 bases at V and 7 bases at J; junction bases unmatched: 8. This CDR3 reads CSARGLADYNEQYF. In DNA, the CDR3 is TGCAGTGCTAGGGGACTAGCGGACTACAATGAGCAGTACTTC.

This clonotype was seen a few times. J is TRBJ2-7 and V is TRBV7-6; TRBD2 matches at 7 bases. V lost 5 bases and J lost 4; bases outside the gene matches: 8. The CDR3 consists of 14 residues. Germline V gene data show CDR1 as SGHVS and CDR2 as FNYEAQ. Here the CDR3 reads CASSQAGAQYEQYF. In nucleotides, the CDR3 is TGTGCCAGCAGCCAGGCGGGAGCCCAATACGAGCAGTACTTC.

The chain couples TRBV2 to TRBJ2-3, with TRBD2 identical over 12 bases. CDR1 is SNHLY and CDR2 is FYNNEI in the germline V gene. Trimming removed 6 bases from V and 4 bases from J; junction bases left unmatched: 5. The CDR3 covers 15 residues. CDR3: CASRATSGGSDTQYF. The CDR3 DNA reads as TGTGCCAGCAGGGCGACTAGCGGGGGCTCAGATACGCAGTATTTT.

This clonotype has a single count. The chain recombines TRBV14 with TRBJ2-3, with D possibly matching TRBD2 (5 bases). V dropped 0 bases and J dropped 6 bases, with 16 bases sitting between them. Per the germline V gene, CDR1 is SGHDN and CDR2 is FVKESK. The CDR3 has 16 residues. The DNA for the CDR3 is TGTGCCAGCAGCCAAGATCTTTCGGGAAGTTGGGATACGCAGTATTTT. Amino acid sequence: CASSQDLSGSWDTQYF.

This sequence joins TRBV11-1 and TRBJ1-1, with D uncertain. This CDR3 contains 15 residues. The germline gives CDR1 SGHAT, CDR2 FQDESV (reference sequence). Trimming removed 1 base at V and 4 bases at J, with 13 bases between. The CDR3: CASSLDVGRTTEAFF. Here the CDR3 DNA reads TGTGCCAGCAGCTTAGATGTGGGCAGGACCACTGAAGCTTTCTTT.

The V gene is TRBV7-2, the J gene TRBJ2-5; D is unresolved. V dropped 1 base and J dropped 5 bases, with 11 bases sitting between them. Germline CDR1 reads SGHTA; CDR2 reads FQGNSA. The CDR3 is 14 residues long. CDR3 residues: CASSLDPRWETQYF. CDR3 nucleotide sequence: TGTGCCAGCAGCTTAGATCCCCGGTGGGAGACCCAGTACTTC.

The chain combines TRBV10-2 with TRBJ2-5, with D perhaps TRBD1 (6 bases). TRBJ2-7 matches the DNA end more closely, so the J call is doubtful. CDR1 and CDR2 (germline): WSHSY, SAAADI. CDR3 length equals 13 residues. The CDR3 nucleotides read TGCGCCAGCCTGGCAGGGGTAAGCTACGAGCAGTACTTC. Its translation: CASLAGVSYEQYF.